One sample yielded the 28 T cell receptor beta chains listed below, sequenced in a study of CD8 T cells in Susac syndrome. It was with random hexamers that roughly 0.45 to 1 ug RNA was reverse transcribed. MiXCR, run by TCRdb on the immunoSEQ multiplex PCR reads, gives a single entry per CDR3 protein. The sample has a few hundred thousand distinct CDR3 sequences; 92% are singletons. Sequencing input: CD4+ T cells from PBMCs. The receptors were gathered from a human donor with multiple sclerosis.

The chain couples TRBV7-9 to TRBJ1-1; D not resolved. CDR1 is SEHNR and CDR2 is FQNEAQ in the germline V gene (reference sequence). Trimming shortened V by 5 bases and J by 2 bases, and 12 bases separated the two germline ends. This CDR3 has 14 amino acids. CDR3 coding DNA: TGTGCCAGCAGCAACTACCGGGGAAACACTGAAGCTTTCTTT. This sequence encodes CASSNYRGNTEAFF.

The chain recombines TRBV7-9 with TRBJ2-3; D may be TRBD1 or TRBD2 (5 bases each). The V gene's germline CDR1 is SEHNR and CDR2 FQNEAQ (reference sequence). This CDR3 is built from 17 residues. V lost 3 bases, J lost 0 bases, and 16 bases lay in between. For the CDR3, the DNA is TGTGCCAGCAGCTTCCCTGTTCGGGGACCTAGCACAGATACGCAGTATTTT. Translating gives CASSFPVRGPSTDTQYF.

Worth noting for this clonotype: The junction differs from germline at one of its ends, possibly a read error. V and J are TRBV3-1 and TRBJ1-3; D remains ambiguous. Germline V gene sequence: CDR1 LGHDT, CDR2 YNNKEL (reference sequence). The CDR3 is 12 amino acids. CDR3: CASSQVGSHAQF. In DNA form, the CDR3 reads TGTGCCAGCAGCCAAGTGGGGTCCCATGCCCAATTT.

The V gene is TRBV7-2, the J gene TRBJ2-1; D call uncertain. CDR3 length: 16 residues. Per germline, CDR1 SGHTA and CDR2 FQGNSA. Trimming pared 2 bases from V and 4 bases from J, leaving 15 bases between. CDR3 amino acids: CASSLNVQTLYNEQFF. The CDR3 region has the DNA TGTGCCAGCAGCTTAAACGTCCAGACCTTGTACAATGAGCAGTTCTTC.

This chain uses TRBV30 with TRBJ1-3, with unresolved D. From germline, CDR1 is GTSNPN and CDR2 SVGIG (reference sequence). The CDR3 sequence is 13 residues long. Trimming removed 8 bases at V and 3 bases at J, with 14 bases between. CDR3 in amino acids: CAAQRADGNTIYF. CDR3 DNA: TGTGCCGCTCAGCGCGCCGATGGAAACACCATATATTTT.

This sequence joins TRBV20-1 and TRBJ2-1; D is unresolved. The CDR3 totals 11 residues. Germline V lookup: CDR1 DFQATT, CDR2 SNEGSKA (reference sequence). V dropped 3 bases and J dropped 0 bases, with 0 bases sitting between them. This CDR3 is CSASSYNEQFF. DNA of the CDR3: TGCAGTGCTAGCTCCTACAATGAGCAGTTCTTC.

The rearrangement joins TRBV7-9 to TRBJ2-5; TRBD2 agrees at 8 bases. Germline values: CDR1 SEHNR, CDR2 FQNEAQ (reference sequence). Trimming cost V 4 bases and J 4 bases; bases outside gene matches: 5. The CDR3 loop spans 14 amino acids. This chain's CDR3 is CASSSPGGLETQYF. The CDR3 DNA is TGTGCCAGCAGCTCGCCGGGAGGGCTAGAGACCCAGTACTTC.

The chain uses TRBV29-1 and TRBJ2-7; 8 positions match TRBD2. Germline trimming cut 3 bases from V and 2 bases from J; bases unmatched to any gene: 9. The CDR3 runs 15 residues. Germline V CDR1 and CDR2: SQVTM, ANQGSEA. CDR3 protein: CSVEDSGIGPYEQYF. The CDR3 DNA follows: TGCAGCGTTGAGGATAGCGGGATAGGGCCCTACGAGCAGTACTTC.

The chain has TRBV20-1 and TRBJ2-7; 7 bases map to TRBD2. CDR1 is DFQATT, CDR2 SNEGSKA, per germline (reference sequence). V was pared by 4 bases and J by 2 bases, with 8 bases of the junction left unmatched. CDR3 size: 14 residues. CDR3 sequence reads: CSATTSWAPYEQYF. DNA for the CDR3: TGCAGTGCTACGACTAGCTGGGCTCCCTACGAGCAGTACTTC.

This chain links TRBV7-9 with TRBJ2-6; 7 nucleotides align to TRBD2. This CDR3 has 15 residues. V trimming: 5 bases; J trimming: 2 bases; junction bases outside the gene matches: 3. The germline CDR1 and CDR2 sequences are SEHNR and FQNEAQ (reference sequence). CDR3 protein: CASSHTSAGANVLTF. The CDR3 nucleotides read TGTGCCAGCAGCCACACTAGCGCTGGGGCCAACGTCCTGACTTTC. The full variable domain, in which reference TRBV7-9 and TRBJ2-6 provide the parts outside the CDR3, is DTGVSQNPRHKITKRGQNVTFRCDPISEHNRLYWYRQTLGQGPEFLTYFQNEAQLEKSRLLSDRFSAERPKGSFSTLEIQRTEQGDSAMYLCASSHTSAGANVLTFGAGSRLTVL.

V and J are TRBV6-2 or TRBV6-3 and TRBJ2-3; TRBD2 matches at 9 bases. The germline V gene encodes CDR1 MNHEY and CDR2 SVGEGT. J gave up 4 bases and V 5 bases, and 4 bases lay outside the gene matches. The CDR3 is 14 amino acids. CDR3 loop: CASSKTSGSDTQYF. The DNA for the CDR3 is TGTGCCAGCAGTAAGACTAGCGGCTCAGATACGCAGTATTTT.

Written as DNA, the CDR3 is TGCGCCAGCAGCTTGAGCAGCATTTACGAGCAGTACTTC. Protein product: CASSLSSIYEQYF. This chain uses TRBV5-1 with TRBJ2-7; D unresolved. The germline V gene encodes CDR1 SGHRS and CDR2 YFSETQ. V was shortened by 1 base and J by 4 bases, with 9 bases between the two germline ends. The CDR3 has 13 amino acids.

The gene calls are TRBV12-3 or TRBV12-4 and TRBJ2-1, with D possibly being TRBD2 (5 bases). V lost 5 bases and J lost 4, with 18 bases in between. This CDR3 has 16 amino acids. As DNA, the CDR3 is TGTGCCAGCAGTCCGCCTAGGGCGGGTGGTTACAATGAGCAGTTCTTC. Translation: CASSPPRAGGYNEQFF.

This clonotype was counted once. V usage is TRBV28 and J usage is TRBJ1-2; D uncertain. The CDR3 loop spans 13 amino acids. Germline values: CDR1 MDHEN, CDR2 SYDVKM. V shed 1 base and J shed 3 bases, with 6 bases lying between them. This CDR3 is CASSLSADYGYTF. The CDR3 coding sequence is TGTGCCAGCAGTTTATCGGCAGACTATGGCTACACCTTC.

The rearrangement joins TRBV29-1 to TRBJ1-1; a possible D gene is TRBD1 (6 bases). The CDR3 runs 14 residues. The germline CDR1 and CDR2 sequences are SQVTM and ANQGSEA. V was clipped by 6 bases and J by 6 bases, with 20 bases between them. Here the CDR3 DNA reads TGCAGCGTCGTTCACGGGACATCTGAGCCTGAAGCTTTCTTT. This codes for CSVVHGTSEPEAFF.

CDR3 in amino acids: CASSPPGLDIETQYF. The CDR3 nucleotides are TGTGCCAGCTCACCGCCGGGACTAGACATAGAGACCCAGTACTTC. The chain combines TRBV18 with TRBJ2-5, with 8 bases matching TRBD2. With V trimmed by 3 bases and J by 4 bases, 7 bases remained unmatched. CDR1 KGHSH and CDR2 LQKENI come from the germline V gene. This CDR3 region has 15 residues.

This chain uses TRBV29-1 with TRBJ2-7, with unresolved D. The CDR3 has 13 residues. Trimming removed 2 bases from V and 5 bases from J, with 13 bases in between. Germline V gives CDR1 SQVTM, CDR2 ANQGSEA. The CDR3: CSVETGRSDEQYF. The CDR3 coding sequence is TGCAGCGTTGAAACCGGTAGGTCCGACGAGCAGTACTTC.

The chain carries TRBV6-2 or TRBV6-3 and TRBJ2-1; 12 nucleotides match TRBD2. Germline CDR1 is MNHEY and CDR2 is SVGEGT. CDR3 size: 19 residues. V trimming: 4 bases; J trimming: 9 bases; junction bases outside the gene matches: 19. The CDR3 sequence: CASSSTRSSSGRAYGEQFF. In DNA form, the CDR3 reads TGTGCCAGCAGTTCCACCCGCTCCTCTAGCGGGAGGGCCTACGGTGAGCAGTTCTTC.

V and J are TRBV14 and TRBJ2-6; D gene uncertain. The V gene's germline CDR1 is SGHDN and CDR2 FVKESK. Deletions cut 1 base from V and 2 bases from J, with 12 bases between. CDR3 size: 17 residues. The CDR3 nucleotides read TGTGCCAGCAGCCAAGCCCTTCGAAGTCCTGGGGCCAACGTCCTGACTTTC. Translating gives CASSQALRSPGANVLTF.

The chain couples TRBV7-9 to TRBJ2-3, with a tentative D call TRBD2 (5 bases). The ends were cut back, 3 bases at V and 1 base at J, with 11 bases in the middle. Germline V gene lookup returns CDR1 SEHNR and CDR2 FQNEAQ (reference sequence). The CDR3 length is 15 residues. The CDR3 is CASSFAGVRTDTQYF. The CDR3 DNA reads as TGTGCCAGCAGCTTCGCCGGGGTGCGCACAGATACGCAGTATTTT. Using reference TRBV7-9 and TRBJ2-3 for the parts outside the CDR3, the full variable domain is DTGVSQNPRHKITKRGQNVTFRCDPISEHNRLYWYRQTLGQGPEFLTYFQNEAQLEKSRLLSDRFSAERPKGSFSTLEIQRTEQGDSAMYLCASSFAGVRTDTQYFGPGTRLTVL.

The CDR3 bases are TGTGCCAGCAGCACTGCAGGGGATGGCTACACCTTC. Translation gives CASSTAGDGYTF. This chain joins TRBV7-9 and TRBJ1-2; the D gene is possibly TRBD1 (6 bases). This CDR3 is built from 12 residues. The V gene lost 5 bases and the J gene lost 6 bases, with 10 bases spanning the gap. Germline V gene sequence: CDR1 SEHNR, CDR2 FQNEAQ (reference sequence).

The CDR3 loop is CASRKTETSNQPQHF. CDR3 nucleotides: TGTGCCAGCAGGAAGACAGAAACTAGCAATCAGCCCCAGCATTTT. The chain couples TRBV12-3 or TRBV12-4 to TRBJ1-5; a possible D gene is TRBD1 (5 bases). The CDR3 consists of 15 residues. The germline V and J ends were trimmed by 6 bases and 0 bases, with 12 bases remaining between them.

This chain joins TRBV30 and TRBJ2-5; no clear D. The germline V and J ends were trimmed by 4 bases and 3 bases, with 6 bases remaining between them. The CDR3 runs to 11 residues. Germline V gene data show CDR1 as GTSNPN and CDR2 as SVGIG (reference sequence). The CDR3 loop reads CAWTEKETQYF. CDR3 coding DNA: TGTGCCTGGACAGAGAAAGAGACCCAGTACTTC.

The chain has TRBV11-2 and TRBJ2-1, with 9 bases fitting TRBD1. Trimming removed 5 bases from V and 2 bases from J; junction bases left unmatched: 7. CDR1 is SGHAT, CDR2 FQNNGV, per germline. The CDR3 runs to 16 residues. CDR3: CASSRDRAITYNEQFF. CDR3 bases: TGTGCCAGCAGCCGGGACAGGGCAATTACCTACAATGAGCAGTTCTTC.

This CDR3 is CASTPALRTGELFF. The DNA of the CDR3 is TGCGCCAGCACTCCGGCGCTTCGCACCGGGGAGCTGTTTTTT. The chain couples TRBV5-1 to TRBJ2-2, with D unresolved. Germline-derived CDR1 and CDR2 are SGHRS and YFSETQ. There are 14 residues in the CDR3. V was trimmed by 6 bases and J by 4 bases, leaving 13 bases between them. The full variable domain, with the rest looked up from reference TRBV5-1 and TRBJ2-2, is KAGVTQTPRYLIKTRGQQVTLSCSPISGHRSVSWYQQTPGQGLQFLFEYFSETQRNKGNFPGRFSGRQFSNSRSEMNVSTLELGDSALYLCASTPALRTGELFFGEGSRLTVL.

The chain employs TRBV6-5 and TRBJ1-2; D possibly corresponds to TRBD1 (6 bases). The V end was cut by 10 bases, the J end by 7 bases, with 13 bases between. Germline V lookup: CDR1 MNHEY, CDR2 SVGAGI. This CDR3 has 11 amino acids. The CDR3 loop is CAIFTGSGYTF. CDR3 sequence (DNA): TGTGCCATCTTCACAGGGTCTGGCTACACCTTC.

The V gene is TRBV7-9, the J gene TRBJ2-1, with TRBD2 matching over 8 bases. This CDR3 is built from 15 residues. J gave up 9 bases and V 6 bases, and 13 bases lay outside the gene matches. In germline, CDR1 is SEHNR, CDR2 FQNEAQ (reference sequence). The CDR3 DNA sequence: TGTGCCAGCAGGGCCCCGGGAGGGCCTCTCGTTGAGCAGTTCTTC. Translated, it gives CASRAPGGPLVEQFF.

This chain connects TRBV30 to TRBJ1-4; 12 bases agree with TRBD1. There are 16 residues in the CDR3. CDR1 GTSNPN and CDR2 SVGIG come from the germline V gene (reference sequence). Trimming cost V 8 bases and J 10 bases; bases outside gene matches: 17. In DNA form, the CDR3 reads TGTGCCCGAACCGGGACAGGGGGCCCTTCCCTTGGAAAACTGTTTTTT. Translating it yields CARTGTGGPSLGKLFF.